The entry below gives a single T cell receptor (beta chain) sequence along with its context. MiXCR was run by TCRdb on the 5' RACE reads, yielding one entry per CDR3 protein. This sample yields over 50,000 distinct CDR3 sequences, of which about 7.6% are seen a single time; roughly a tenth belongs to the top ten. The sample comes from a study of early T cells in non-severe SARS-CoV-2 infection. The CDR3 is 14 amino acids. The V end lost 5 bases, the J end lost 2 bases, and 10 bases lay between the germline ends. This clonotype was obtained from an adult who was a healthcare worker with PCR-confirmed SARS-CoV-2 infection or an uninfected control (not recorded which). The chain carries TRBV12-3 or TRBV12-4 and TRBJ1-5; possible D gene TRBD1, 5 bases. Here the sequenced sample was whole blood, taken at baseline. The CDR3 nucleotides are TGTGCCAGCAGTCCCGCGGGGGGCAATCAGCCCCAGCATTTT. It yields the protein CASSPAGGNQPQHF.